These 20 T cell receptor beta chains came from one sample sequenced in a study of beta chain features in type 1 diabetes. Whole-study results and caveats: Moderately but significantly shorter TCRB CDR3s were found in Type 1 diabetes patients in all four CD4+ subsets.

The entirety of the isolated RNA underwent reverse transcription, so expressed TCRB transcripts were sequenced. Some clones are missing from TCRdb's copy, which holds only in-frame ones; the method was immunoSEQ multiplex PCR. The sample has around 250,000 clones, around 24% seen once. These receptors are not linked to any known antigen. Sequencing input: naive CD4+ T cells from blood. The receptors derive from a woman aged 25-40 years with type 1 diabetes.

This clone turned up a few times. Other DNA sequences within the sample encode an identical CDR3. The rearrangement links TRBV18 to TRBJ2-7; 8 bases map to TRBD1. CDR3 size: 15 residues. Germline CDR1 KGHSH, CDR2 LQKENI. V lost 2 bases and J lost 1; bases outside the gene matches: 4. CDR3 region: CASSPGQGRSYEQYF. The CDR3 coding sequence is TGTGCCAGCTCACCAGGACAGGGAAGATCCTACGAGCAGTACTTC.

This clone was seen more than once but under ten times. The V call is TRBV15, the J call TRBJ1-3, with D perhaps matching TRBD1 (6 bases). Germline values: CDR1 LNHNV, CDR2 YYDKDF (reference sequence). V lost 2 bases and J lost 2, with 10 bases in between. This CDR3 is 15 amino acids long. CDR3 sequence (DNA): TGTGCCACCAGCAGACAACAGGGAACTGGAAACACCATATATTTT. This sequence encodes CATSRQQGTGNTIYF.

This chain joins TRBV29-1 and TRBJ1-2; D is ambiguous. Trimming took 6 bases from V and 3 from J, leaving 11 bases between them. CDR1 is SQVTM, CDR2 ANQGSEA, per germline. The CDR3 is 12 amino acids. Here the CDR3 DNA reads TGCAGCGTGGCGGAAAAGGACTATGGCTACACCTTC. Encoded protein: CSVAEKDYGYTF.

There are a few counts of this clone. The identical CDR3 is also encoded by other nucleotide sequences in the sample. The CDR3 DNA reads as TGTGCCAGCTCACCCCTGGACAGTACGAACACCGGGGAGCTGTTTTTT. Its protein is CASSPLDSTNTGELFF. The chain joins TRBV18 to TRBJ2-2; tentative D call: TRBD1 (6 bases). V lost 3 bases and J lost 0, with 11 bases in between. Germline-derived CDR1 and CDR2 are KGHSH and LQKENI. The CDR3 length is 16 residues.

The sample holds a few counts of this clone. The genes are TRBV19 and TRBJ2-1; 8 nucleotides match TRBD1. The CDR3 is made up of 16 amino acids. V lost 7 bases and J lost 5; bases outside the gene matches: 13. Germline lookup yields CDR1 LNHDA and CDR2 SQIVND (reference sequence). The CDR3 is CASTIAGGQGNNEQFF. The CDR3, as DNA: TGTGCCAGTACCATCGCCGGAGGACAGGGTAACAATGAGCAGTTCTTC. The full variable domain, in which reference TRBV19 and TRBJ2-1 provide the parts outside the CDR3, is DGGITQSPKYLFRKEGQNVTLSCEQNLNHDAMYWYRQDPGQGLRLIYYSQIVNDFQKGDIAEGYSVSREKKESFPLTVTSAQKNPTAFYLCASTIAGGQGNNEQFFGPGTRLTVL.

CDR3 in DNA: TGTGCCTGGACCACAGGGTTTGGGGCTTTCTTT. It translates to CAWTTGFGAFF. This chain connects TRBV30 to TRBJ1-1; D possibly corresponds to TRBD1 (6 bases). This CDR3 has 11 residues. Germline CDR1 GTSNPN, CDR2 SVGIG (reference sequence). The V end lost 4 bases, the J end lost 11 bases, and 14 bases lay between the germline ends.

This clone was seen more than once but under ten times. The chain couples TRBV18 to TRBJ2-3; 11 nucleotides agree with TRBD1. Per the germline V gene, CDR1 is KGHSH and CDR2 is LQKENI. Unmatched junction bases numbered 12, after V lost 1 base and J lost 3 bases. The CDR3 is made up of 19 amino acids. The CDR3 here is CASSPHEHAGQGETDTQYF. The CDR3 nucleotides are TGTGCCAGCTCACCACACGAACATGCGGGACAGGGGGAAACAGATACGCAGTATTTT.

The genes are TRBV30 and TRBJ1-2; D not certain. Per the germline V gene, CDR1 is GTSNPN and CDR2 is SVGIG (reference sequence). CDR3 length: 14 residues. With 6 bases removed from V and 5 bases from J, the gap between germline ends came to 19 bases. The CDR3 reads CACAREAFLYGYTF. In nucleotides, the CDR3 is TGTGCCTGCGCCCGGGAGGCGTTTCTATATGGCTACACCTTC. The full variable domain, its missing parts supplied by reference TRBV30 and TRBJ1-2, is SQTIHQWPATLVQPVGSPLSLECTVEGTSNPNLYWYRQAAGRGLQLLFYSVGIGQISSEVPQNLSASRPQDRQFILSSKKLLLSDSGFYLCACAREAFLYGYTFGSGTRLTVV.

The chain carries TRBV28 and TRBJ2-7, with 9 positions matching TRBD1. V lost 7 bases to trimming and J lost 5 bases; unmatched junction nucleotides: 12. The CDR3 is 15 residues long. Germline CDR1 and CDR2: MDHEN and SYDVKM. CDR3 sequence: CASISRDRDFHEQYF. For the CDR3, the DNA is TGTGCCAGCATATCCCGGGACAGGGATTTTCACGAGCAGTACTTC.

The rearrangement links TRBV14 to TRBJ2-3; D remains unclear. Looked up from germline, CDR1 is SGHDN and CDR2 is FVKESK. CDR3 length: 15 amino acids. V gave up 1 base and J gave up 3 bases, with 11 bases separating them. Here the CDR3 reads CASSQAVRRTDTQYF. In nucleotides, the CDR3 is TGTGCCAGCAGCCAAGCGGTCCGCCGAACAGATACGCAGTATTTT.

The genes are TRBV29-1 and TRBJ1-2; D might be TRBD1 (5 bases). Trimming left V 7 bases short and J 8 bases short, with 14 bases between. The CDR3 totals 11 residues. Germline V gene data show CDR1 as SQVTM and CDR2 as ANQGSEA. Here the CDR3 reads CSAKGGAGYTF. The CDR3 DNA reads TGCAGCGCTAAAGGTGGGGCCGGCTACACCTTC.

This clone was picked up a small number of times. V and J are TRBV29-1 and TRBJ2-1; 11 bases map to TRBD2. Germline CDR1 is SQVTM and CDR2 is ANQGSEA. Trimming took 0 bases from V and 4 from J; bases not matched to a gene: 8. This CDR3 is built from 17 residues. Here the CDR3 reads CSVEDPLAGDSYNEQFF. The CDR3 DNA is TGCAGCGTTGAAGACCCACTAGCGGGAGACTCTTACAATGAGCAGTTCTTC.

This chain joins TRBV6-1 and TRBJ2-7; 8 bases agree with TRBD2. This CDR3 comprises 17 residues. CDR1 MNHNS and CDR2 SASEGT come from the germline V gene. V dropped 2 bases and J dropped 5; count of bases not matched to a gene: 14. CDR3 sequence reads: CASSERGGRAGADEQYF. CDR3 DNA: TGTGCCAGCAGTGAAAGAGGTGGACGAGCGGGAGCTGACGAGCAGTACTTC.

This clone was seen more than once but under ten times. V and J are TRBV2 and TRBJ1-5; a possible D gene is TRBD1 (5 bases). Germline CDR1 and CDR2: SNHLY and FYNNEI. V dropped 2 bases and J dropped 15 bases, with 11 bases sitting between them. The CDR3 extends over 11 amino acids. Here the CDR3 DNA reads TGTGCCAGCAGTGAAAAGGGACTGAGGCATTTT. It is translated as CASSEKGLRHF.

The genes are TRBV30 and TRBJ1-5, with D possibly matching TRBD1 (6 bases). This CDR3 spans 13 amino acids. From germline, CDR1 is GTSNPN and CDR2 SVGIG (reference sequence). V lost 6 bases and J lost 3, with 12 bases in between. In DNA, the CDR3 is TGTGCCTGTCAAGACAGGCTCAATCAGCCCCAGCATTTT. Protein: CACQDRLNQPQHF.

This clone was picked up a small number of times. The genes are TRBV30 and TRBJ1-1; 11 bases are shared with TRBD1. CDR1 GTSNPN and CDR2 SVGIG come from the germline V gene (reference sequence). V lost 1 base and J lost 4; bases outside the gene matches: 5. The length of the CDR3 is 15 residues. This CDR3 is CAWSAGQGDLTEAFF. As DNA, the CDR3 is TGTGCCTGGAGTGCGGGACAGGGGGACCTCACTGAAGCTTTCTTT. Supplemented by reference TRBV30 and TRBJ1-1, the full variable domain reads SQTIHQWPATLVQPVGSPLSLECTVEGTSNPNLYWYRQAAGRGLQLLFYSVGIGQISSEVPQNLSASRPQDRQFILSSKKLLLSDSGFYLCAWSAGQGDLTEAFFGQGTRLTVV.

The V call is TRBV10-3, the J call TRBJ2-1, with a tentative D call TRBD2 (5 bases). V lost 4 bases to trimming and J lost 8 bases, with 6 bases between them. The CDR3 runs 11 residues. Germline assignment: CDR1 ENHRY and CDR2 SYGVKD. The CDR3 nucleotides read TGTGCCATCAGTGCGGAGGATGAGCAGTTCTTC. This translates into CAISAEDEQFF.

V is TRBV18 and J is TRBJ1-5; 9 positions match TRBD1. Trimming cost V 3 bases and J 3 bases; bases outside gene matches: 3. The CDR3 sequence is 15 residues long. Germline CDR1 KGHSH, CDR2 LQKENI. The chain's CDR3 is CASSPGTGNNQPQHF. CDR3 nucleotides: TGTGCCAGCTCACCGGGGACAGGGAACAATCAGCCCCAGCATTTT.

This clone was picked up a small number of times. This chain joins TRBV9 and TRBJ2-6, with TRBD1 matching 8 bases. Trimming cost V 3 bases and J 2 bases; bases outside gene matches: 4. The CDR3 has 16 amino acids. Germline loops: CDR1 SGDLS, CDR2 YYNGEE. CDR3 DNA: TGTGCCAGCAGCGGGACAGGGATCCCTGGGGCCAACGTCCTGACTTTC. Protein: CASSGTGIPGANVLTF.

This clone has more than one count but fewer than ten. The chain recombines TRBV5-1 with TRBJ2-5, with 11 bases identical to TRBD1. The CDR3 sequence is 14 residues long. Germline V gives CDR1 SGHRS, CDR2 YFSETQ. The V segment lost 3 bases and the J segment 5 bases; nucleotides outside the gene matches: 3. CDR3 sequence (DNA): TGCGCCAGCAGCTCCGGGACAGGGGGGGAGACCCAGTACTTC. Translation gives CASSSGTGGETQYF.